This TCR beta chain was retrieved from a study of T-cell reconstitution after alpha-beta-depleted transplantation in children. Findings and limits, study-wide: T-cell counts and diversity at one year following transplant were attributed mainly to newly produced T cells. It was reported that alpha-beta T cells came from several hundred expanded graft clones (about two months after transplant).

Unique molecular identifiers featured in how the TCRbeta library was prepared. TCRdb reanalysed the PCR reads using MiXCR and keeps one entry per CDR3 protein. The sample has tens of thousands of distinct CDR3 sequences, around 6.3% seen once. This clonotype was seen at least ten times. The antigen is undetermined. V lost 3 bases, J lost 14 bases, and 6 bases stayed unmatched. The CDR3 runs 13 residues. Germline V gives CDR1 MNHEY, CDR2 SMNVEV (reference sequence). The sequencing here drew on PBMCs, mostly from graft donor cells, taken 180 days after TCRalphabeta/CD19-depleted stem cell transplant. The chain links TRBV27 to TRBJ2-1; 11 nucleotides line up with TRBD1. This TCR derives from a male patient younger than 18 who had a stem cell transplant for acute myeloid leukemia, so the T cells may come from the graft donor. The CDR3 nucleotides are TGTGCCAGCAGTTTTTGGGGACAGGGGGAAAAGTTCTTC. Translated, it gives CASSFWGQGEKFF.